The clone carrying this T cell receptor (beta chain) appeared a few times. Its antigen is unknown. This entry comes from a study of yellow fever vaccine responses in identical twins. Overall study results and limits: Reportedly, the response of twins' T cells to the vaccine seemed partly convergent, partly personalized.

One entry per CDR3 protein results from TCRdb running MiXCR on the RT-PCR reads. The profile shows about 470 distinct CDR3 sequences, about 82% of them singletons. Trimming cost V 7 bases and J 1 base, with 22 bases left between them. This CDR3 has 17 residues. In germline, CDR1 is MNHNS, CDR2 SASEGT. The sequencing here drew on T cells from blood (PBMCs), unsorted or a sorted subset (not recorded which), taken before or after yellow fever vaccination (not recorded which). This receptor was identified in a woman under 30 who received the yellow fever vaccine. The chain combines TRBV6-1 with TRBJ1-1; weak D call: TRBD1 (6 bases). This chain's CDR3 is CASTSHPSTGRNTEAFF. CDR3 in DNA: TGTGCCAGCACATCCCACCCATCTACAGGGAGGAACACTGAAGCTTTCTTT.